This T cell receptor beta chain originates from a study of CD8+CD57+ T cells in acquired aplastic anemia. For CDR3 and TCR beta VDJ profiling, genomic DNA was the template used. In TCRdb, the reads were re-called with MiXCR into one record per CDR3 protein. The data show about 180,000 distinct CDR3 sequences, 47% seen once. For sequencing, patients were chosen who had shown expansion of CD8+CD57+ cells by flow cytometry. Germline V lookup: CDR1 SGHVS, CDR2 FQNEAQ. This CDR3 is 13 amino acids long. The V segment lost 6 bases and the J segment 2 bases; nucleotides outside the gene matches: 3. The TCR originated in a human donor with aplastic anemia. Input material: sorted CD4+, CD8+, or CD8+CD57+ T cells (not recorded which) from PBMCs. The V and J genes are TRBV7-8 and TRBJ2-5; 7 bases are shared with TRBD1. The CDR3 protein is CASRDRYQETQYF. The CDR3 bases are TGTGCCAGCAGGGACAGGTATCAAGAGACCCAGTACTTC.